This T cell receptor beta chain was recovered during a study of T-cell memory formation after mild COVID-19. Study-level background: TCR clusters were mostly donor specific.

Study results and caveats: For contracting clones, CD4+ ones sat mainly in CM and EM, CD8+ in EMRA. In pre-infection memory, a portion of responding clones appeared, which suggested that cross-reactive memory joined.

A single record per CDR3 protein comes from TCRdb applying MiXCR to the 5' RACE reads. This table holds hundreds of thousands of distinct CDR3 sequences, just over 20% found once. In this sample, this clonotype turned up a few times. Its cognate antigen is unknown. CDR3 length: 14 residues. The ends lost 3 bases at V and 6 bases at J; junction bases unmatched: 7. CDR1 is MGHRA and CDR2 is YSYEKL in the germline V gene. The sequenced sample consisted of PBMCs or a T cell subset sorted from them (not recorded which). The V gene is TRBV4-1, the J gene TRBJ1-1, with 7 bases matching TRBD1. The TCR comes from an adult woman who had mild COVID-19 (a few samples of this study predate the infection). Cell type and time point are not known. CDR3: CASSQQGVLAEAFF. As DNA, the CDR3 is TGCGCCAGCAGCCAGCAGGGGGTTCTTGCTGAAGCTTTCTTT.